This T cell receptor (beta chain) was obtained from a study of T cell repertoires in cytomegalovirus infection. One entry per CDR3 protein, called by TCRdb with MiXCR from the reads. The sample contains about 530,000 distinct CDR3 sequences, around a quarter of which appear only once. Study-level results: Cumulated frequencies of public TCR beta families served to identify carriers of CMV plus the relevant HLA. HLA-C-restricted CMV-specific TCR beta clonotypes were dominant in the ex vivo response.

After removal of 4 bases from V and 0 bases from J, the junction contained 6 bases not matched to a gene. Germline CDR1 reads MNHNY; CDR2 reads SVGAGI (reference sequence). This CDR3 has 16 residues. Notes on this clonotype: No antigen is known for it.

The V call is TRBV6-6, the J call TRBJ2-1; 7 nucleotides match TRBD2. The sequence came from a human donor in good health (CMV status not recorded). Some clones in this sample may be carry-over from other donors' samples. Material: PBMCs. Here the CDR3 reads CASSSWGGSSYNEQFF. The DNA of the CDR3 is TGTGCCAGCAGTTCCTGGGGGGGATCCTCCTACAATGAGCAGTTCTTC.